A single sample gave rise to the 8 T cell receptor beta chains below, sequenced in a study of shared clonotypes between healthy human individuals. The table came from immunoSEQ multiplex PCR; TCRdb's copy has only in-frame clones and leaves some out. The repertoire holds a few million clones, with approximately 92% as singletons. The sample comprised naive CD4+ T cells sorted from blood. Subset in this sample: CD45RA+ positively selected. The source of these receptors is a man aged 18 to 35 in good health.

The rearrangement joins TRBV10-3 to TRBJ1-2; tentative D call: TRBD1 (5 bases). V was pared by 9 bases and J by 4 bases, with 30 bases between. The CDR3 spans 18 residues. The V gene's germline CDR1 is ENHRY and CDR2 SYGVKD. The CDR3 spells CAIARDVGAEDPTYGYTF. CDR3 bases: TGTGCCATTGCCCGGGACGTCGGCGCTGAGGACCCCACCTATGGCTACACCTTC.

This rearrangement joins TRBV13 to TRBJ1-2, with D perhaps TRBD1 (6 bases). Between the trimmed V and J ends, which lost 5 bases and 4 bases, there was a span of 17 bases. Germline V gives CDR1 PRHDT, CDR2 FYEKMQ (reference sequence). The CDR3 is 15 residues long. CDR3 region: CASSPPGQPIYGYTF. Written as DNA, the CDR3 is TGTGCCAGCAGCCCACCAGGACAGCCTATCTATGGCTACACCTTC.

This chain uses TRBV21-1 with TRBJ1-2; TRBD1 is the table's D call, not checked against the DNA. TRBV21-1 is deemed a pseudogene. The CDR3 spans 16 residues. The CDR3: CASNLWDSPPPVGYTF. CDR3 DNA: TGTGCCAGCAATCTGTGGGACAGCCCTCCCCCAGTTGGCTACACCTTC.

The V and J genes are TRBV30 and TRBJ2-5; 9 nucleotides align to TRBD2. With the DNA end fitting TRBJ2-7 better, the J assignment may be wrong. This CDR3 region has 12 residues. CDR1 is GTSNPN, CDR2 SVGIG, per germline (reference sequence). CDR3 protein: CAWNSGSNEQYF. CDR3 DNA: TGTGCCTGGAATAGCGGGAGTAACGAGCAGTACTTC.

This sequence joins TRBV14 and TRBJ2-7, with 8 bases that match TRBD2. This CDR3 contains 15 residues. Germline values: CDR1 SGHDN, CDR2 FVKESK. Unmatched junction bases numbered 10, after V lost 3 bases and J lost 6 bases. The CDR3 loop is CASSQGTRLGAEQYF. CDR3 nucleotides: TGTGCCAGCAGCCAGGGGACTAGATTAGGGGCCGAGCAGTACTTC.

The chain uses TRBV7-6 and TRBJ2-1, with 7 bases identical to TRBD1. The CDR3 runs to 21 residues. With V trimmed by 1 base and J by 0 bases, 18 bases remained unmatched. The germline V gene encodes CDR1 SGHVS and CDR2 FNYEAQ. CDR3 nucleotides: TGTGCCAGCAGCTTAGTCCCCTTTATACAGGGGCCTATGAGCTCCTACAATGAGCAGTTCTTC. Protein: CASSLVPFIQGPMSSYNEQFF.

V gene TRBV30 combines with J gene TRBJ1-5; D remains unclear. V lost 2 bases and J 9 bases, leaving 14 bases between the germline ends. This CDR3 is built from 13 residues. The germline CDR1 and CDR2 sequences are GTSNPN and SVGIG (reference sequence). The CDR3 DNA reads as TGTGCCTGGAGTAAAAGGACGGGTGGGCCCCAGCATTTT. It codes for CAWSKRTGGPQHF.

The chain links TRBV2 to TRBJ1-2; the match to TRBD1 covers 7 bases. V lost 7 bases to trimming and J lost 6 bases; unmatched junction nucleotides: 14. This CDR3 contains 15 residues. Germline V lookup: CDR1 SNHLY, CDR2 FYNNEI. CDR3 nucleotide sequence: TGTGCCAGCAATCCCTTGACAGGGACGGTGGATGGCTACACCTTC. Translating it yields CASNPLTGTVDGYTF. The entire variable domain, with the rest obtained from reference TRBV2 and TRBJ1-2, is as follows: EPEVTQTPSHQVTQMGQEVILRCVPISNHLYFYWYRQILGQKVEFLVSFYNNEISEKSEIFDDQFSVERPDGSNFTLKIRSTKLEDSAMYFCASNPLTGTVDGYTFGSGTRLTVV.